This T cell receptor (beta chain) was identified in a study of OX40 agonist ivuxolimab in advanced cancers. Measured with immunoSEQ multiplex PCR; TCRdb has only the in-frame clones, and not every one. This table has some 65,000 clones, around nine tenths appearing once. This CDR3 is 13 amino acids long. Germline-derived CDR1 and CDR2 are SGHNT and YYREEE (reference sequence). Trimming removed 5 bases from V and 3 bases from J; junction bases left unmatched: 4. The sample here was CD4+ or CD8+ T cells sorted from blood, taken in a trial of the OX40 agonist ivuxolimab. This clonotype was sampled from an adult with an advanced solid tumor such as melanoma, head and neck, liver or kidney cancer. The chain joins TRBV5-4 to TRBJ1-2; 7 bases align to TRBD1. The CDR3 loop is CASSLDRDYGYTF. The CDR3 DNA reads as TGTGCCAGCAGTTTAGACAGGGACTATGGCTACACCTTC.